This section outlines one T cell receptor (beta chain) sequence together with its context. This entry is derived from a study of blood T cells in healthy people across ages. V lost 2 bases to trimming and J lost 5 bases, with 11 bases between them. Per germline, CDR1 KGHDR and CDR2 SFDVKD. CDR3 size: 15 residues. Sample-barcoded 5' priming and a J-beta primer mix drove a second PCR of about 6 to 12 cycles. TCRdb independently ran MiXCR on the 5' RACE reads; one entry per CDR3 protein. The sample shows fewer than 1.5 million distinct CDR3 sequences, around two fifths of them seen only once. The genes are TRBV24-1 and TRBJ2-2; D might be TRBD2 (6 bases). Sequencing was performed on blood. This TCR was sampled from a woman younger than 30 in good health. The CDR3 DNA sequence: TGTGCCACCAGTGATTGGAGGGCGAGGACCGGGGAGCTGTTTTTT. It translates to CATSDWRARTGELFF.